Following are 17 T cell receptor beta chains from one sample sequenced in a study of blood T cell repertoires in COVID-19. Sequencing used immunoSEQ multiplex PCR; TCRdb keeps in-frame clones, though not all of them. In the table there are about 220,000 clones, 83% of which are singletons. The sequenced sample consisted of peripheral blood. These receptors all come from a woman in her 40s with active or convalescent COVID-19.

This clone has a single count. The chain employs TRBV25-1 and TRBJ1-6; no reliable D call. V lost 3 bases to trimming and J lost 5 bases, with 11 bases between them. From germline, CDR1 is MGHDK and CDR2 SYGVNS. CDR3 size: 15 residues. This chain's CDR3 is CASSDWAGHNSPLHF. The DNA for the CDR3 is TGTGCCAGCAGTGATTGGGCAGGCCATAATTCACCCCTCCACTTT.

The chain couples TRBV27 to TRBJ1-1; D gene uncertain. The V gene lost 0 bases and the J gene lost 3 bases, with 11 bases spanning the gap. This CDR3 region has 15 residues. CDR1 is MNHEY, CDR2 SMNVEV, per germline (reference sequence). In nucleotides, the CDR3 is TGTGCCAGCAGTTTATCTGAGGCCGACCACACTGAAGCTTTCTTT. Encoded protein: CASSLSEADHTEAFF.

This clone was counted many times. This chain links TRBV12-3 or TRBV12-4 with TRBJ1-1; the D is unclear. CDR3 size: 12 residues. The ends were cut back, 6 bases at V and 5 bases at J, with 10 bases in the middle. CDR3 residues: CASSSRGTEAFF. CDR3 nucleotide sequence: TGTGCCAGCAGCTCCCGGGGAACTGAAGCTTTCTTT.

The chain uses TRBV14 and TRBJ2-2; TRBD2 is a possible D gene (5 bases). V shed 6 bases and J shed 6 bases, with 11 bases lying between them. The V gene's germline CDR1 is SGHDN and CDR2 FVKESK. This CDR3 region has 13 residues. Written as DNA, the CDR3 is TGTGCCAGCAGTCCTGCGGGTCCCGGGGAGCTGTTTTTT. This sequence encodes CASSPAGPGELFF.

The rearrangement uses TRBV24-1 and TRBJ2-7; D gene ambiguous. Deletions cut 3 bases from V and 5 bases from J, with 13 bases between. CDR1 KGHDR and CDR2 SFDVKD come from the germline V gene. CDR3 size: 14 residues. CDR3 DNA: TGTGCCACCAGTGATCGATCCGGCGGCAACGAGCAGTACTTC. It yields the protein CATSDRSGGNEQYF.

This clone appeared many times. V is TRBV7-8 and J is TRBJ1-1, with 7 bases matching TRBD1. The germline V gene has CDR1 SGHVS and CDR2 FQNEAQ. V was pared by 5 bases and J by 1 base, with 1 base of the junction left unmatched. The CDR3 loop spans 13 amino acids. The CDR3 coding sequence is TGTGCCAGCAGCAGGGACAGGAACACTGAAGCTTTCTTT. This sequence encodes CASSRDRNTEAFF.

The chain joins TRBV2 to TRBJ1-5, with TRBD1 matching 8 bases. The germline gives CDR1 SNHLY, CDR2 FYNNEI. The CDR3 has 13 amino acids. V was pared by 5 bases and J by 5 bases, with 2 bases of the junction left unmatched. In nucleotides, the CDR3 is TGTGCCAGCAGTAGGACAGGGTATCAGCCCCAGCATTTT. It translates to CASSRTGYQPQHF.

The chain links TRBV7-6 to TRBJ1-1, with D perhaps matching TRBD1 (6 bases). CDR3 length equals 18 residues. Between the trimmed V and J ends, which lost 4 bases and 4 bases, there was a span of 25 bases. Germline V gene sequence: CDR1 SGHVS, CDR2 FNYEAQ. CDR3 amino acids: CASSSQVSRGTVGTEAFF. CDR3 DNA: TGTGCCAGCAGCTCGCAGGTTAGCAGGGGAACGGTGGGCACTGAAGCTTTCTTT.

This clone was found once. V and J are TRBV19 and TRBJ2-3; 7 bases agree with TRBD1. After removal of 1 base from V and 1 base from J, the junction contained 8 bases not matched to a gene. Germline CDR1 LNHDA, CDR2 SQIVND (reference sequence). The CDR3 length is 17 residues. CDR3 protein: CASSIARGPLGTDTQYF. CDR3 sequence (DNA): TGTGCCAGTAGTATAGCTAGGGGGCCTTTGGGCACAGATACGCAGTATTTT.

This clone was counted between two and nine times. This chain joins TRBV19 and TRBJ2-1; a weak D match, TRBD1 (6 bases). V lost 3 bases, J lost 4 bases, and 10 bases lay in between. CDR1 is LNHDA and CDR2 is SQIVND in the germline V gene (reference sequence). The length of the CDR3 is 14 residues. CDR3 residues: CASSIRGRYNEQFF. The CDR3 region has the DNA TGTGCCAGTAGTATCAGGGGACGATACAATGAGCAGTTCTTC.

The chain recombines TRBV24-1 with TRBJ2-2; no firm D call. The CDR3 has 15 amino acids. The germline V and J ends were trimmed by 0 bases and 4 bases, with 8 bases remaining between them. Germline lookup yields CDR1 KGHDR and CDR2 SFDVKD. The CDR3 protein is CATSDLHLSTGELFF. CDR3 nucleotides: TGTGCCACCAGTGATTTGCATTTGTCCACCGGGGAGCTGTTTTTT.

The V and J genes are TRBV7-8 and TRBJ1-3; D unclear. V was clipped by 1 base and J by 4 bases, with 5 bases between them. Looked up from germline, CDR1 is SGHVS and CDR2 is FQNEAQ. The CDR3 is made up of 13 amino acids. CDR3 nucleotides: TGTGCCAGCAGCTTAGGACTCGGAAACACCATATATTTT. Translated, it gives CASSLGLGNTIYF.

This clone was seen only once. The chain combines TRBV28 with TRBJ2-7; D is ambiguous. This CDR3 is 11 amino acids long. V was pared by 3 bases and J by 7 bases, with 7 bases between. Germline V gives CDR1 MDHEN, CDR2 SYDVKM. CDR3 in DNA: TGTGCCAGCAGTTTTTTCCGGGAGCAGTACTTC. It encodes CASSFFREQYF. The full variable domain, its missing parts supplied by reference TRBV28 and TRBJ2-7, is DVKVTQSSRYLVKRTGEKVFLECVQDMDHENMFWYRQDPGLGLRLIYFSYDVKMKEKGDIPEGYSVSREKKERFSLILESASTNQTSMYLCASSFFREQYFGPGTRLTVT.

This clone was seen just once. The V call is TRBV6-2 or TRBV6-3, the J call TRBJ1-2, with TRBD1 matching over 8 bases. CDR1 and CDR2 (germline): MNHEY, SVGEGT. The CDR3 loop spans 12 amino acids. V lost 5 bases to trimming and J lost 8 bases; unmatched junction nucleotides: 4. The CDR3 coding sequence is TGTGCCAGCAGTGACGACAGGGGAGGCTACACCTTC. As protein: CASSDDRGGYTF.

The chain uses TRBV24-1 and TRBJ1-2; D call uncertain. Trimming removed 9 bases from V and 8 bases from J, with 18 bases in between. Germline values: CDR1 KGHDR, CDR2 SFDVKD. This CDR3 contains 13 residues. CDR3 amino acids: CATSAGMGGGYTF. In DNA, the CDR3 is TGTGCCACCTCGGCCGGAATGGGAGGCGGCTACACCTTC.

This chain links TRBV12-5 with TRBJ2-1; 11 positions agree with TRBD1. CDR3 length equals 15 residues. The V and J ends lost 4 bases and 2 bases, in that order; junction bases with no gene match: 1. Germline CDR1 and CDR2: LGHNT and FRNRAP. For the CDR3, the DNA is TGTGCTAGTGGTTCGGGACAGGGGGCCTACAATGAGCAGTTCTTC. This sequence encodes CASGSGQGAYNEQFF.

The chain combines TRBV6-6 with TRBJ1-6, with TRBD1 matching over 9 bases. The CDR3 runs 15 residues. V shed 6 bases, J shed 10 bases, and the junction held 10 bases outside the gene matches. Germline V CDR1 and CDR2: MNHNY, SVGAGI (reference sequence). The CDR3 DNA sequence: TGTGCCAGCAGGGACAGGGGTTCGCTGTGGTCACCCCTCCACTTT. It specifies CASRDRGSLWSPLHF.